The 6 T cell receptor beta chains reported below all come from one sample, sequenced in a study of cytomegalovirus exposure and HLA in healthy donors. PCR was performed using 60 Vbeta and 13 Jbeta primers. Assay: immunoSEQ multiplex PCR; the TCRdb copy retains only in-frame clones and omits some. This sample has fewer than 150,000 clones, with around 77% found just once. Sequencing used PBMCs. These receptors all come from a human donor in good health.

The chain carries TRBV4-2 and TRBJ1-2, with unresolved D. The CDR3 has 12 residues. V lost 4 bases, J lost 3 bases, and 6 bases lay in between. The V gene's germline CDR1 is LGHNA and CDR2 YNFKEQ. DNA of the CDR3: TGTGCCAGCAGCCTAGACGACTATGGCTACACCTTC. Protein: CASSLDDYGYTF.

The gene calls are TRBV15 and TRBJ2-1, with 8 bases aligning to TRBD2. The V and J ends lost 5 bases and 9 bases, in that order; junction bases with no gene match: 18. The CDR3 is made up of 17 amino acids. Germline V gene lookup returns CDR1 LNHNV and CDR2 YYDKDF (reference sequence). The CDR3 sequence is CATSSPRGGAFRGEQFF. Here the CDR3 DNA reads TGTGCCACCAGCTCCCCCCGGGGGGGGGCGTTTCGTGGTGAGCAGTTCTTC.

The V and J genes are TRBV7-9 and TRBJ2-7; 7 nucleotides line up with TRBD1. V lost 4 bases and J lost 5; bases outside the gene matches: 11. The germline CDR1 and CDR2 sequences are SEHNR and FQNEAQ (reference sequence). The CDR3 is 15 amino acids. Written as DNA, the CDR3 is TGTGCCAGCAGCTCTTTCGACAGGGATATTGACGAGCAGTACTTC. Translating it yields CASSSFDRDIDEQYF.

For this clone: Other DNA sequences of this sample code for an identical CDR3. V usage is TRBV6-5 and J usage is TRBJ1-5; TRBD1 might be the D (5 bases). Looked up from germline, CDR1 is MNHEY and CDR2 is SVGAGI. CDR3 length: 12 amino acids. Trimming removed 8 bases at V and 3 bases at J, with 8 bases between. CDR3 DNA: TGTGCCAGCGGGGGGTACAATCAGCCCCAGCATTTT. Protein: CASGGYNQPQHF.

This rearrangement joins TRBV2 to TRBJ2-7, with D possibly TRBD2 on 6 matching bases. CDR1 is SNHLY, CDR2 FYNNEI, per germline. CDR3 size: 15 residues. The germline V and J ends were trimmed by 6 bases and 0 bases, with 15 bases remaining between them. In nucleotides, the CDR3 is TGTGCCAGCAGAGTGGGACTTCTCAGCTCCTACGAGCAGTACTTC. Amino acids: CASRVGLLSSYEQYF.

V is TRBV19 and J is TRBJ2-3, with TRBD2 matching over 7 bases. The V gene's germline CDR1 is LNHDA and CDR2 SQIVND (reference sequence). Trimming at V came to 6 bases and at J to 0 bases, leaving 9 bases not matched to a gene. This CDR3 has 16 residues. CDR3: CASSAPLAASTDTQYF. The CDR3 bases are TGTGCCAGTAGCGCCCCCCTAGCGGCAAGCACAGATACGCAGTATTTT.